This record covers a single T cell receptor beta chain. Sample-barcoded 5' priming and a J-beta primer mix drove a second PCR of roughly 6 to 12 cycles. TCRdb used MiXCR to reprocess the 5' RACE reads, holding one entry per CDR3 protein. The table lists around 1.7 million distinct CDR3 sequences, about 30% of them singletons. This entry is derived from a study of blood T cells in healthy people across ages. V shed 1 base and J shed 8 bases, with 12 bases lying between them. Germline-derived CDR1 and CDR2 are SGHTA and FQGNSA. The CDR3 length is 15 residues. V and J are TRBV7-2 and TRBJ1-6, with a possible D match to TRBD1 (6 bases). The sequence came from a woman younger than 45 in good health. Sequenced sample: blood. The chain's CDR3 is CASSLDRRGDSPLHF. CDR3 DNA sequence: TGTGCCAGCAGCTTAGACCGCAGGGGTGATTCACCCCTCCACTTT.